These 9 T cell receptor beta chains came from one sample sequenced in a study of shared clonotypes between healthy human individuals. Profiling relied on immunoSEQ multiplex PCR, and the TCRdb table lists in-frame clones only, not all of them. The sample comprises 550,000 to 850,000 clones, 74% of which are singletons, and 1.7% rests with the top ten. Sequencing was performed on memory CD4+ T cells sorted from blood. Subset meaning: CD45RA-negative fraction. These receptors were taken from a woman aged 30 to 39 in good health.

The chain combines TRBV11-3 with TRBJ2-7, with D possibly matching TRBD1 (6 bases). CDR1 is SGHNT and CDR2 is YENEEA in the germline V gene. Trimming took 2 bases from V and 1 from J, leaving 12 bases between them. The CDR3 covers 15 residues. CDR3 protein: CASSLLGTGSYEQYF. CDR3 nucleotides: TGTGCCAGCAGCTTATTAGGTACAGGGTCCTACGAGCAGTACTTC.

The rearrangement uses TRBV28 and TRBJ1-3; D perhaps matches TRBD1 (5 bases). Germline assignment: CDR1 MDHEN and CDR2 SYDVKM. V lost 5 bases, J lost 4 bases, and 21 bases lay in between. The length of the CDR3 is 17 residues. The CDR3 reads CASSTTLMGGSGNTIYF. The CDR3 region has the DNA TGTGCCAGCAGTACGACCTTGATGGGGGGATCAGGAAACACCATATATTTT.

V gene TRBV5-1 combines with J gene TRBJ2-7, with D tentatively TRBD2 (5 bases). Germline V CDR1 and CDR2: SGHRS, YFSETQ. The V end was cut by 4 bases, the J end by 5 bases, with 16 bases between. The CDR3 is 14 residues long. The CDR3 nucleotides are TGCGCCAGCAGCCCGGAGGCTCATATTAACGAGCAGTACTTC. It yields the protein CASSPEAHINEQYF.

The chain is built from TRBV19 and TRBJ2-3; 7 bases match TRBD1. CDR3 length: 14 amino acids. The germline V gene has CDR1 LNHDA and CDR2 SQIVND (reference sequence). J was trimmed by 2 bases and V by 6 bases; bases with no gene match: 5. The CDR3 here is CASSPGTATDTQYF. The CDR3 DNA reads TGTGCCAGTAGCCCCGGGACAGCCACAGATACGCAGTATTTT.

This clone was detected ten times or more. V and J are TRBV5-8 and TRBJ2-7, with D perhaps TRBD1 (6 bases). V lost 1 base, J lost 4 bases, and 21 bases lay in between. CDR3 length equals 17 residues. CDR1 and CDR2 (germline): SGHTS, YDEGEE. The CDR3 protein is CASSLFVLEGQTYEQYF. The CDR3 nucleotides are TGTGCCAGCAGCTTGTTCGTGTTGGAAGGACAGACATACGAGCAGTACTTC.

The table lists this clone with a count of one. V gene TRBV7-9 combines with J gene TRBJ2-5, with D possibly TRBD2 on 6 matching bases. V shed 6 bases and J shed 2 bases, with 13 bases lying between them. This CDR3 region has 14 residues. The germline CDR1 and CDR2 sequences are SEHNR and FQNEAQ (reference sequence). The CDR3 DNA is TGTGCCAGCAGGCCGGGAGCGGGTCAAGAGACCCAGTACTTC. This codes for CASRPGAGQETQYF.

This clone was detected only a few times. This chain uses TRBV2 with TRBJ2-3, with 9 bases that match TRBD2. Trimming took 2 bases from V and 0 from J; bases not matched to a gene: 6. CDR1 is SNHLY, CDR2 FYNNEI, per germline. CDR3 length equals 17 residues. The CDR3 loop reads CASSEIALAGSTDTQYF. The DNA for the CDR3 is TGTGCCAGCAGTGAAATCGCCCTAGCGGGAAGCACAGATACGCAGTATTTT.

Only a few counts were recorded for this clone. Other DNA sequences of this sample code for an identical CDR3. The chain is built from TRBV5-6 and TRBJ2-5; 12 nucleotides align to TRBD2. J lost 0 bases, V lost 3 bases, and 3 bases had no gene match. Germline-derived CDR1 and CDR2 are SGHDT and YYEEEE. This CDR3 comprises 16 residues. The CDR3 sequence: CASSWTSGAYQETQYF. The CDR3 DNA is TGTGCCAGCAGCTGGACTAGCGGGGCATACCAAGAGACCCAGTACTTC.

Here the CDR3 reads CASSFSRARNNEQFF. CDR3 coding DNA: TGTGCCAGCAGCTTTTCGCGGGCCCGTAACAATGAGCAGTTCTTC. This chain uses TRBV5-4 with TRBJ2-1, with D perhaps TRBD2 (5 bases). The V gene's germline CDR1 is SGHNT and CDR2 YYREEE (reference sequence). There are 15 residues in the CDR3. Trimming shortened V by 2 bases and J by 5 bases, and 14 bases separated the two germline ends.